This T cell receptor (beta chain) is drawn from a study of blood T cell repertoires in COVID-19. Study summary: Both acute and convalescent COVID-19 samples were obtained from the United States, Italy and Spain. In each case, the material was cDNA or gDNA derived from T cells, B-cell-depleted T cells, or PBMCs.

Trimming took 1 base from V and 7 from J; bases not matched to a gene: 34. Germline V CDR1 and CDR2: MDHEN, SYDVKM. The CDR3 has 24 residues. Original methodology: Counts of nucleated cells, estimated from reference gene primer amplification, were obtained. The repertoire was sequenced with immunoSEQ multiplex PCR; TCRdb's copy has only in-frame clones and lacks some. The V and J calls and clone size are taken from that table; D and trimming were inferred from the DNA. The top ten hold approximately 14% of the sample, which has roughly 65,000 clones, approximately 78% seen once. The sequencing sample was made of peripheral blood. The TCR sequence derives from a man at least 80 years old with acute or convalescent COVID-19. The V and J genes are TRBV28 and TRBJ1-1, with 9 positions matching TRBD1. CDR3 coding DNA: TGTGCCAGCAGTTTATTCCCCTACCACCCCACTCACCCTTACCGGACAGGGGCGATACGTGAAGCTTTCTTT. Residues: CASSLFPYHPTHPYRTGAIREAFF.